This passage covers 2 T cell receptor beta chains from one sample sequenced in a study of blood T cell repertoires in COVID-19. The table came from immunoSEQ multiplex PCR; TCRdb's copy has only in-frame clones and leaves some out. The table has around 370,000 clones, approximately 89% seen once. Specimen: peripheral blood. The receptors originated from a woman aged 18-29 years who had recovered from COVID-19.

The chain is built from TRBV6-5 and TRBJ1-2; 9 bases map to TRBD1. The CDR3 extends over 15 amino acids. The germline V gene encodes CDR1 MNHEY and CDR2 SVGAGI. J was trimmed by 4 bases and V by 2 bases; bases with no gene match: 5. The CDR3 loop reads CASSYPGQGSYGYTF. The CDR3 coding sequence is TGTGCCAGCAGTTACCCTGGACAGGGGAGCTATGGCTACACCTTC.

The rearrangement links TRBV30 to TRBJ2-7; tentative D call: TRBD2 (6 bases). The V end lost 0 bases, the J end lost 2 bases, and 8 bases lay between the germline ends. Germline V gene data show CDR1 as GTSNPN and CDR2 as SVGIG (reference sequence). The CDR3 extends over 13 amino acids. The CDR3 is CAWSVSGAYEQYV. CDR3 DNA: TGTGCCTGGAGTGTTAGCGGTGCCTACGAGCAGTACGTC.